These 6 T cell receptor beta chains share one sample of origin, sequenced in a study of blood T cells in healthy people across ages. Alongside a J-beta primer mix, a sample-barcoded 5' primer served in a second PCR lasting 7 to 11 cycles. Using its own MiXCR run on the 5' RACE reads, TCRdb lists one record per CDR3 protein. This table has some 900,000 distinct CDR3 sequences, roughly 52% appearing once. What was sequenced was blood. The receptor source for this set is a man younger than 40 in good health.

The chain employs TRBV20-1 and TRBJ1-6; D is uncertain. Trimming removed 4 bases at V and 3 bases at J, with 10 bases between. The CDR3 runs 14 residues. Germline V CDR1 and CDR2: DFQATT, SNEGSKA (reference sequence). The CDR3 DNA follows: TGCAGTGCTACGGCAGAGAGCTATAATTCACCCCTCCACTTT. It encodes CSATAESYNSPLHF.

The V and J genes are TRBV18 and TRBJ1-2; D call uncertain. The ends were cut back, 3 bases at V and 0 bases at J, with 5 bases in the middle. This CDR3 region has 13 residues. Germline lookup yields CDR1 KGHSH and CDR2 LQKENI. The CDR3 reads CASSPQANYGYTF. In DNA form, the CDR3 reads TGTGCCAGCTCACCGCAGGCTAACTATGGCTACACCTTC.

The DNA of the CDR3 is TGTGCCAGCAGTGACCGGACAGGGTACGAGCAGTACTTC. This gives the protein CASSDRTGYEQYF. The chain couples TRBV6-2 or TRBV6-3 to TRBJ2-7; 8 positions agree with TRBD1. Germline loops: CDR1 MNHEY, CDR2 SVGEGT. Trimming at V came to 5 bases and at J to 4 bases, leaving 4 bases not matched to a gene. The CDR3 totals 13 residues.

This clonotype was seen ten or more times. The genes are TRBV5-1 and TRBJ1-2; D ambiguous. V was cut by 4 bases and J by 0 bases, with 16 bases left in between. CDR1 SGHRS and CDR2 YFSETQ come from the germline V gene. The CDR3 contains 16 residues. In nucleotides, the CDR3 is TGCGCCAGCAGCACAGACGTCGGCACAGCTAACTATGGCTACACCTTC. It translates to CASSTDVGTANYGYTF.

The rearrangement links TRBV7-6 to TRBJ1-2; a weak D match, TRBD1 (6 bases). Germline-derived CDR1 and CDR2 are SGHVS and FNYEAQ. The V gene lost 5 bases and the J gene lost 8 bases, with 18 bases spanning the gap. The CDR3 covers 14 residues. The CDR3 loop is CASSLRSNQGGYTF. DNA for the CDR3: TGTGCCAGCAGCCTAAGGTCGAACCAGGGGGGCTACACCTTC.

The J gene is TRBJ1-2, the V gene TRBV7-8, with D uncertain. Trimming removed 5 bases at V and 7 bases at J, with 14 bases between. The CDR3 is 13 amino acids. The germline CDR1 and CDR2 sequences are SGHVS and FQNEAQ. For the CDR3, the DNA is TGTGCCAGCAGCATCCGGGAGGGAACTGGCTACACCTTC. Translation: CASSIREGTGYTF.